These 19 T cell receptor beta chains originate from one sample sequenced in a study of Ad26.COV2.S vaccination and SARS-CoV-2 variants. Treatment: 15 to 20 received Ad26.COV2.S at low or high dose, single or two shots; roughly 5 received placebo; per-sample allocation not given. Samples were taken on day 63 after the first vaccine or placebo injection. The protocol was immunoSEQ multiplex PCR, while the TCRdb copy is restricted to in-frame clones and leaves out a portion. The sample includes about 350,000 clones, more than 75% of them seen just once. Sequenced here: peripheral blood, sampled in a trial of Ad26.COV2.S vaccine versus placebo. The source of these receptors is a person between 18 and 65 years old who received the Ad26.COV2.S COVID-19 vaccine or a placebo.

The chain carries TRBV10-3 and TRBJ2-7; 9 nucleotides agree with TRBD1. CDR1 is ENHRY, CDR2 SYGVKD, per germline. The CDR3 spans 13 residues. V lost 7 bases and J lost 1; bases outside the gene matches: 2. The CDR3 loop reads CAIKTGGSYEQYF. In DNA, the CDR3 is TGTGCCATCAAGACAGGGGGTTCCTACGAGCAGTACTTC.

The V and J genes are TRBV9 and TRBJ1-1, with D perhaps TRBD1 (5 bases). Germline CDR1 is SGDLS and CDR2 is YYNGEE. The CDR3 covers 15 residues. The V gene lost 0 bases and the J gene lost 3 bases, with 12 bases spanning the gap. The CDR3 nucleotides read TGTGCCAGCAGCGTAGGGAGGGGAAGCTACACTGAAGCTTTCTTT. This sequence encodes CASSVGRGSYTEAFF. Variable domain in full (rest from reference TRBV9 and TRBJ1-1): DSGVTQTPKHLITATGQRVTLRCSPRSGDLSVYWYQQSLDQGLQFLIQYYNGEERAKGNILERFSAQQFPDLHSELNLSSLELGDSALYFCASSVGRGSYTEAFFGQGTRLTVV.

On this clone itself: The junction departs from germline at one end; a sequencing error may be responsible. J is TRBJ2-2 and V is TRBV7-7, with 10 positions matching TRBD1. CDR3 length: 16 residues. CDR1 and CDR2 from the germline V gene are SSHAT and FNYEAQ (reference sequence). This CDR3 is CASSLGTGELTGELFF. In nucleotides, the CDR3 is TGTGCTAGCAGCTTAGGGACAGGGGAGTTGACCGGGGAGCTGTTTTTT.

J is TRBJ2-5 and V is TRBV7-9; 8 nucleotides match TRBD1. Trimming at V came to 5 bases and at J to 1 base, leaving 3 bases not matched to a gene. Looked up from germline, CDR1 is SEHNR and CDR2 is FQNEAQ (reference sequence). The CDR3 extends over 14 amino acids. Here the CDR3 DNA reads TGTGCCAGCAGCAAGGACAGGGTCCAAGAGACCCAGTACTTC. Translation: CASSKDRVQETQYF.

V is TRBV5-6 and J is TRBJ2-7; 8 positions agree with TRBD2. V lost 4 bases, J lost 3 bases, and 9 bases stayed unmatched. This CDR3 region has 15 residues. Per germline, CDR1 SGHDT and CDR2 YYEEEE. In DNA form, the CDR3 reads TGTGCCAGCAGCCTTGGGACTAGTGACTTCTACGAGCAGTACTTC. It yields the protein CASSLGTSDFYEQYF.

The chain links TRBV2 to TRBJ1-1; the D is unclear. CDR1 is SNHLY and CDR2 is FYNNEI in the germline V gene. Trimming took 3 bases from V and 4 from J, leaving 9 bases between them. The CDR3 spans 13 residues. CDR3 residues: CASSERVFTEAFF. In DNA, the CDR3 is TGTGCCAGCAGTGAGAGGGTTTTCACTGAAGCTTTCTTT.

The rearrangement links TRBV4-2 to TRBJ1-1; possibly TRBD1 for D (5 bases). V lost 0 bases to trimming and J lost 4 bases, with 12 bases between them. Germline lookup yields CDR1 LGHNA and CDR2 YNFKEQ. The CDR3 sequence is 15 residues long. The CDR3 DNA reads TGTGCCAGCAGCCAAGAGGAGGGGTTGGGCACTGAAGCTTTCTTT. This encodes CASSQEEGLGTEAFF.

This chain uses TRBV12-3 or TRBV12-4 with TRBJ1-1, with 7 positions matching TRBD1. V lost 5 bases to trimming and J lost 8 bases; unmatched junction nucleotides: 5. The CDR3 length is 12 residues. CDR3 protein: CASSRGPGEAFF. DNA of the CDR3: TGTGCCAGCAGTAGGGGGCCGGGCGAAGCTTTCTTT.

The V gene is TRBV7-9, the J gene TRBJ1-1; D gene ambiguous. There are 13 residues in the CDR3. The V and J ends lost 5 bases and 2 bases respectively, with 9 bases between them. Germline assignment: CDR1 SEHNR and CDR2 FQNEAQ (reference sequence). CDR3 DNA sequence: TGTGCCAGCAGCCACGCGGGCAACACTGAAGCTTTCTTT. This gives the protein CASSHAGNTEAFF.

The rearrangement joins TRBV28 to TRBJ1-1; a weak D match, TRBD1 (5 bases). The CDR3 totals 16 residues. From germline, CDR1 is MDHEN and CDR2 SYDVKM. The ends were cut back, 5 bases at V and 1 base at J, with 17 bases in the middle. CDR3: CASSPPAGARNTEAFF. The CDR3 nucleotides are TGTGCCAGCAGTCCACCCGCCGGGGCGCGGAACACTGAAGCTTTCTTT.

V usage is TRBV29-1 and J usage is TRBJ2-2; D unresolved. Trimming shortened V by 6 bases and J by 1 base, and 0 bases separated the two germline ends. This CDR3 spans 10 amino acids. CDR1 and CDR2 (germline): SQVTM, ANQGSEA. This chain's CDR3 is CSVNTGELFF. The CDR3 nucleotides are TGCAGCGTGAACACCGGGGAGCTGTTTTTT.

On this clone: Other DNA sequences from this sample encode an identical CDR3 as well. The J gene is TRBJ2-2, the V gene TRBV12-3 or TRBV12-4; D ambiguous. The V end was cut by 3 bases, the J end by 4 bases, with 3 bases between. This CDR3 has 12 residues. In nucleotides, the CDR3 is TGTGCCAGCAGTTTTGGCACCGGGGAGCTGTTTTTT. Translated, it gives CASSFGTGELFF.

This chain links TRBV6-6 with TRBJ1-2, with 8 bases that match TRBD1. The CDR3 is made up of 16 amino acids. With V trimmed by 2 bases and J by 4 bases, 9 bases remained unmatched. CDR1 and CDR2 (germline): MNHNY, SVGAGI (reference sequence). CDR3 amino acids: CASSYTGTGSFYGYTF. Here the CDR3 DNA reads TGTGCCAGCAGTTACACCGGGACAGGTAGTTTCTATGGCTACACCTTC.

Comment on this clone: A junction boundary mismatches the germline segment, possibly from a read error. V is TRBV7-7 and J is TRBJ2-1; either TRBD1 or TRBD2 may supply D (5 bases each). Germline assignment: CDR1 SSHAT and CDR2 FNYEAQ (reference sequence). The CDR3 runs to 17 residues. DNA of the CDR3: TGTGCTAGCAGCTTAGAAGTTACGGGGCCAAAATACAATGAGCAGTTCTTC. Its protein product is CASSLEVTGPKYNEQFF.

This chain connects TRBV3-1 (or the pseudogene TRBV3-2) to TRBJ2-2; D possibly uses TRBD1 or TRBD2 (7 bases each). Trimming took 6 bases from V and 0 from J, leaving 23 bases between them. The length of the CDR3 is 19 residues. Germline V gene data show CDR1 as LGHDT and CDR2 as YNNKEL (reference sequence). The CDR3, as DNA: TGTGCCAGCAGGGACGTGGGGGACAGCGGGGCTGCGAACACCGGGGAGCTGTTTTTT. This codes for CASRDVGDSGAANTGELFF.

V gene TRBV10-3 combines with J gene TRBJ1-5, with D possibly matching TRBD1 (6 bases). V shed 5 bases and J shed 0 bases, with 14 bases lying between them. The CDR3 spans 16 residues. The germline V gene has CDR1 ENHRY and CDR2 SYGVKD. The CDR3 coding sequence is TGTGCCATCAGTTCCGGGACATCTACTAGCAATCAGCCCCAGCATTTT. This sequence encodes CAISSGTSTSNQPQHF.

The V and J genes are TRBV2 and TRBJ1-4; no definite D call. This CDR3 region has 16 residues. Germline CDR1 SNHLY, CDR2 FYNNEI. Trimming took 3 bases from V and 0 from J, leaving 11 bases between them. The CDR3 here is CASSELGVSTNEKLFF. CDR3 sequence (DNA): TGTGCCAGCAGTGAGCTAGGTGTATCAACTAATGAAAAACTGTTTTTT.

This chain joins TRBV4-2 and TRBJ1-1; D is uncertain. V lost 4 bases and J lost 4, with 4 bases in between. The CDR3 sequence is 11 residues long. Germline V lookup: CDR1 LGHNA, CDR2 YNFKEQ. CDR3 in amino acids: CASSLGTEAFF. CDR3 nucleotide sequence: TGTGCCAGCAGCCTAGGCACTGAAGCTTTCTTT.

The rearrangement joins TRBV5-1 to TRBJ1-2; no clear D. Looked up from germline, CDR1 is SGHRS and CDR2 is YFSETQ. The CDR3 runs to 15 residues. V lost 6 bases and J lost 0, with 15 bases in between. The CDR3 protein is CASTRGSKTNYGYTF. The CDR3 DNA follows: TGCGCCAGCACCCGTGGGTCAAAAACTAACTATGGCTACACCTTC.